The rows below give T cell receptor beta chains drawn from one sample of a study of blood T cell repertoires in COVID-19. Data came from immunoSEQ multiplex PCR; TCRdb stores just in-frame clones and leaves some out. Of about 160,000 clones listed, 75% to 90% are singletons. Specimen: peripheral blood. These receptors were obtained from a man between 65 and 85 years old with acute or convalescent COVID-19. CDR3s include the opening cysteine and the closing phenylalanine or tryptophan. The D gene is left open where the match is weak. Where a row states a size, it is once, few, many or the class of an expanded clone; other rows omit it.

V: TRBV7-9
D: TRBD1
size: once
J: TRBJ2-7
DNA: TGTGCCAGCAGCCTCGGACAGGGGGGCAACGAGCAGTACTTC
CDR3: CASSLGQGGNEQYF

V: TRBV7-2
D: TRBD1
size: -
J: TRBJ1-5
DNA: TGTGCCAGCAGCCCGACAGGGCCTAGCAATCAGCCCCAGCATTTT
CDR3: CASSPTGPSNQPQHF

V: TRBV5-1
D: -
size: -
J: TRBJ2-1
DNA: TGCGCCAGCAGCTTGGCCAAAGGGGAGGTTCGAAGGTCCTACAATGAGCAGTTCTTC
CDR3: CASSLAKGEVRRSYNEQFF

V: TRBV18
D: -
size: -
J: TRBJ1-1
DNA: TGTGCCAGCTCACCAAGCCCACGGAACACTGAAGCTTTCTTT
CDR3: CASSPSPRNTEAFF

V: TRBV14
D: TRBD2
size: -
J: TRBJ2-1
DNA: TGTGCCAGCAGCCCCCTAGCGGGAAGCCCCTACAATGAGCAGTTCTTC
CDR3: CASSPLAGSPYNEQFF

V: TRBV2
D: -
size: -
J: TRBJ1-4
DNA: TGTGCCAGCAGGAGAGGGGGAACTAATGAAAAACTGTTTTTT
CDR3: CASRRGGTNEKLFF

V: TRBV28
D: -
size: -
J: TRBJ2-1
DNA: TGTGCCAGCAGTTTCTCTCCAGGGTTAGGTAGCTCCTACAATGAGCAGTTCTTC
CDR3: CASSFSPGLGSSYNEQFF

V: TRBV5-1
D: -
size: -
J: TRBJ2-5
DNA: TGCGCCAGCAGCCCGAACGGATTGGGTGTAAGCGGGACCCAGTACTTC
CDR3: CASSPNGLGVSGTQYF

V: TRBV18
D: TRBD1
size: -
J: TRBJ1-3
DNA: TGTGCCAGCTCACCTCCTGTACAGGGGACTGGAAACACCATATATTTT
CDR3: CASSPPVQGTGNTIYF

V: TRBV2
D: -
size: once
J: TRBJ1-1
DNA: TGTGCCAGCAGGACCGAGGGCCAGCCCAACACTGAAGCTTTCTTT
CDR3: CASRTEGQPNTEAFF

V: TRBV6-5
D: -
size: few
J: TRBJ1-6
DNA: TGTGCCAGCGAGGGCCGGGGTTCACCCCTCCACTTT
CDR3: CASEGRGSPLHF

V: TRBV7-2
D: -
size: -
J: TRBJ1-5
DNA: TGTGCCAGCAGCAAAGAAGGGAGGAATAGCAATCAGCCCCAGCATTTT
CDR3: CASSKEGRNSNQPQHF

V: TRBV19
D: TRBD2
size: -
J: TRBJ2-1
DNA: TGTGCCAGTAGTATAGATCGGCTAGCGGGAGGGTACAATGAGCAGTTCTTC
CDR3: CASSIDRLAGGYNEQFF

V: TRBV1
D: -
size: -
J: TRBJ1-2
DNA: TGCACCAGCGCCCCACCCCACGGACAGTCCGTCGACTATGGCTACACCTTC
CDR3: CTSAPPHGQSVDYGYTF

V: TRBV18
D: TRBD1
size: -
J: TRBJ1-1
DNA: TGTGCCAGCTCACCCCCGGGACAGGGCCTAACAGCTGAAGCTTTCTTT
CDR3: CASSPPGQGLTAEAFF

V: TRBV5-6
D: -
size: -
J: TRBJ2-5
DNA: TGTGCCAGCAGCTTGTTGGGAGTGGAGACCCAGTACTTC
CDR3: CASSLLGVETQYF

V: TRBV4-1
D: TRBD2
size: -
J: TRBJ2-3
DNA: TGCGCCAGCAGCCACCCTTCTAGCGGATACTACGCAGATACGCAGTATTTT
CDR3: CASSHPSSGYYADTQYF

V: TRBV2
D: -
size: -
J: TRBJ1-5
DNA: TGTGCCAGCAGTTTCGGGTTTCGAAGCAATCAGCCCCAGCATTTT
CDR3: CASSFGFRSNQPQHF

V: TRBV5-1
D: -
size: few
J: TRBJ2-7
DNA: TGCGCCAGCAGCTTGGCCACAGGGCCATCCTACGAGCAGTACTTC
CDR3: CASSLATGPSYEQYF

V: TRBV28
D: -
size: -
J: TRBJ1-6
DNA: TGTGCCAGCAGTTTAGCCGACACCACAGGGTTATTTTCACCCCTCCACTTT
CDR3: CASSLADTTGLFSPLHF

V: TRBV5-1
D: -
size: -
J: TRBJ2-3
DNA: TGCGCCAGCAAGTATGACAGTTACACAGATACGCAGTATTTT
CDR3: CASKYDSYTDTQYF

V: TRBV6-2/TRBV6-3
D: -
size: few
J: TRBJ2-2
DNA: TGTGCCAGCAGCTGGGGGGACGGGGAGCTGTTTTTT
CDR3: CASSWGDGELFF

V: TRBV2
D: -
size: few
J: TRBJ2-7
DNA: TGTGCCAGCATCACAGGGTTTTCCTACGAGCAGTACTTC
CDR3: CASITGFSYEQYF

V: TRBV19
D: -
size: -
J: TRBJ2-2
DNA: TGTGCCAGTAGATGGGCGGGGAACACCGGGGAGCTGTTTTTT
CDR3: CASRWAGNTGELFF

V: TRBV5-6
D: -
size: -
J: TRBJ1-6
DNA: TGTGCCAGCAGGTTGACAGGTGATTCACCCCTCCACTTT
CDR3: CASRLTGDSPLHF

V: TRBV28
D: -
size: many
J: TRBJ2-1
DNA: TGTGCCAGCAGTTCGTCACATAGGGAGAGCTCCTACAATGAGCAGTTCTTC
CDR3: CASSSSHRESSYNEQFF

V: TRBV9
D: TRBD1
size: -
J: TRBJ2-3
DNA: TGTGCCAGCAGCGCGACAGGGGCAGTAACGGATACGCAGTATTTT
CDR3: CASSATGAVTDTQYF

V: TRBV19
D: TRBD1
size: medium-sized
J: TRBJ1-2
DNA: TGTGCCACCTCTTACACAGGACAGGGGGAAGGCTACACCTTC
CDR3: CATSYTGQGEGYTF

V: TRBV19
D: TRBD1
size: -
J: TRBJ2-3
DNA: TGTGCCAGTAGGAGACAGGGAACAGATACGCAGTATTTT
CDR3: CASRRQGTDTQYF

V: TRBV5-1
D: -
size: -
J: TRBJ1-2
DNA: TGCGCCAGCAGCTTGGAGGCAGGCAGATTCGAGGGCTACACCTTC
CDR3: CASSLEAGRFEGYTF

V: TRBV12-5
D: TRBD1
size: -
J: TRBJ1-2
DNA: TGTGCTAGTGAGTGGACAGGGACCTATGGCTACACCTTC
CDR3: CASEWTGTYGYTF

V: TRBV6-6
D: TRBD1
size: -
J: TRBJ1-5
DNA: TGTGCCAGCAGTTTACAGGGGGCGCGGGGTCAGCCCCAGCATTTT
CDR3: CASSLQGARGQPQHF

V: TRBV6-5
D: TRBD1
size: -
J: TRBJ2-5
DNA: TGTGCCAGCAGGGGGCTGACAGGGTGGGAGACCCAGTACTTC
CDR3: CASRGLTGWETQYF

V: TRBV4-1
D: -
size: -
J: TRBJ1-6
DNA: TGCGCCAGCAGCCCGCGGGGGGGTTACGATAATTCACCCCTCCACTTT
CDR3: CASSPRGGYDNSPLHF

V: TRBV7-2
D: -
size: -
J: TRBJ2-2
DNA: TGTGCCAGCAGCTTAGCAGGGGGAGTAACCGGGGAGCTGTTTTTT
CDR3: CASSLAGGVTGELFF

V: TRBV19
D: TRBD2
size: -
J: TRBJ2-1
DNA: TGTGCCAGCCAGACTAGCGGCTCCTACAATGAGCAGTTCTTC
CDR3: CASQTSGSYNEQFF

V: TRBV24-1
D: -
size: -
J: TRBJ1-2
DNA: TGTGCCACCAGACCCGCTGGCAGGGGTTATGGCTACACCTTC
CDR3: CATRPAGRGYGYTF

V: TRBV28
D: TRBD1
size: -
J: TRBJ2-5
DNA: TGTGCCAGCAGTTTAGGGGACAGGGGGCATCAAGAGACCCAGTACTTC
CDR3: CASSLGDRGHQETQYF

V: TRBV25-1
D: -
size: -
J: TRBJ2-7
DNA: TGTGCCAGCAGTGAATACGGAGGTCCCTACGAGCAGTACTTC
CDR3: CASSEYGGPYEQYF

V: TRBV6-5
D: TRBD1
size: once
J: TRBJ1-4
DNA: TGTGCCAGCAGAAAACAGGGGGCTGGTGAAAAACTGTTTTTT
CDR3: CASRKQGAGEKLFF

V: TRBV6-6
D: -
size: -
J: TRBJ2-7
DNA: TGTGCCAGCAGTTACGTGGGCGCAAGCTCCTACGAGCAGTACTTC
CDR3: CASSYVGASSYEQYF

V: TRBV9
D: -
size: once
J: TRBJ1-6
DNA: TGTGCCAGCAGCGCAGGGGATTCACCCCTCCACTTT
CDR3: CASSAGDSPLHF

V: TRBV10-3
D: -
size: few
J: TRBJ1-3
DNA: TGTGCCATCAGTGAGGGGCTGAGTGGAAGCTCTGGAAACACCATATATTTT
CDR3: CAISEGLSGSSGNTIYF

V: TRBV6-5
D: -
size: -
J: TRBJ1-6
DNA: TGTGCCAGCAGTTATTCGCAGGGGATGGGTTCACCCCTCCACTTT
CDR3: CASSYSQGMGSPLHF

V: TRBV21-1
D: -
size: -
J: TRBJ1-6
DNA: TGTGCCAGCAGCAAAGGGGAAAAGGGACAGGGGTATTCACCCCTCCACTTT
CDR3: CASSKGEKGQGYSPLHF

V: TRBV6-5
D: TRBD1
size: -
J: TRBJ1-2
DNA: TGTGCCAGCCCCCCTCCGGGACAGGGGTTCGTAGGCTACACCTTC
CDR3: CASPPPGQGFVGYTF

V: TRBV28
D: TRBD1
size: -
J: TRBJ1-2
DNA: TGTGCCTCCAGAACAGGGGGCGAAGGCTACACCTTC
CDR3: CASRTGGEGYTF

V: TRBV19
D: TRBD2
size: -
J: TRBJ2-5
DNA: TGTGCCAGTAGTATGTGGGTGGCGGGAGGATTGGAGACCCAGTACTTC
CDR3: CASSMWVAGGLETQYF

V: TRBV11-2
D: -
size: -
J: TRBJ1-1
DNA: TGTGCCAGCAGCTCGGGGGTATTAAACACTGAAGCTTTCTTT
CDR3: CASSSGVLNTEAFF

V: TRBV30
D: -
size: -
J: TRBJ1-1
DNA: TGTGCCTGGATGCCCCTAGGGAACACTGAAGCTTTCTTT
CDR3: CAWMPLGNTEAFF

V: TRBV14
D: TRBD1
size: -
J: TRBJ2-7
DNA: TGTGCCAGCAGCGTTGGGACAGGGACCTACGAGCAGTACTTC
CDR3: CASSVGTGTYEQYF

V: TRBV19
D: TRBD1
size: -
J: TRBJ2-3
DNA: TGTGCCAGTAGCACCCGGGACAGGGTAATGGATACGCAGTATTTT
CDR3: CASSTRDRVMDTQYF

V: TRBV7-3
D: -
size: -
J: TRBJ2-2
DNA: TGTGCCAGCAGCCACGGACAGAACACCGGGGAGCTGTTTTTT
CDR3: CASSHGQNTGELFF

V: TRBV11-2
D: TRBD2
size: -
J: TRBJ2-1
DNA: TGTGCCAGCAGCTTCTCCACCGGGGGGTTGGAGCAGTTCTTC
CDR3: CASSFSTGGLEQFF

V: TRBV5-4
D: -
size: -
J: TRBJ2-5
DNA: TGTGCCAGCAGCAAGGACAGAGAGACCCAGTACTTC
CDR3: CASSKDRETQYF